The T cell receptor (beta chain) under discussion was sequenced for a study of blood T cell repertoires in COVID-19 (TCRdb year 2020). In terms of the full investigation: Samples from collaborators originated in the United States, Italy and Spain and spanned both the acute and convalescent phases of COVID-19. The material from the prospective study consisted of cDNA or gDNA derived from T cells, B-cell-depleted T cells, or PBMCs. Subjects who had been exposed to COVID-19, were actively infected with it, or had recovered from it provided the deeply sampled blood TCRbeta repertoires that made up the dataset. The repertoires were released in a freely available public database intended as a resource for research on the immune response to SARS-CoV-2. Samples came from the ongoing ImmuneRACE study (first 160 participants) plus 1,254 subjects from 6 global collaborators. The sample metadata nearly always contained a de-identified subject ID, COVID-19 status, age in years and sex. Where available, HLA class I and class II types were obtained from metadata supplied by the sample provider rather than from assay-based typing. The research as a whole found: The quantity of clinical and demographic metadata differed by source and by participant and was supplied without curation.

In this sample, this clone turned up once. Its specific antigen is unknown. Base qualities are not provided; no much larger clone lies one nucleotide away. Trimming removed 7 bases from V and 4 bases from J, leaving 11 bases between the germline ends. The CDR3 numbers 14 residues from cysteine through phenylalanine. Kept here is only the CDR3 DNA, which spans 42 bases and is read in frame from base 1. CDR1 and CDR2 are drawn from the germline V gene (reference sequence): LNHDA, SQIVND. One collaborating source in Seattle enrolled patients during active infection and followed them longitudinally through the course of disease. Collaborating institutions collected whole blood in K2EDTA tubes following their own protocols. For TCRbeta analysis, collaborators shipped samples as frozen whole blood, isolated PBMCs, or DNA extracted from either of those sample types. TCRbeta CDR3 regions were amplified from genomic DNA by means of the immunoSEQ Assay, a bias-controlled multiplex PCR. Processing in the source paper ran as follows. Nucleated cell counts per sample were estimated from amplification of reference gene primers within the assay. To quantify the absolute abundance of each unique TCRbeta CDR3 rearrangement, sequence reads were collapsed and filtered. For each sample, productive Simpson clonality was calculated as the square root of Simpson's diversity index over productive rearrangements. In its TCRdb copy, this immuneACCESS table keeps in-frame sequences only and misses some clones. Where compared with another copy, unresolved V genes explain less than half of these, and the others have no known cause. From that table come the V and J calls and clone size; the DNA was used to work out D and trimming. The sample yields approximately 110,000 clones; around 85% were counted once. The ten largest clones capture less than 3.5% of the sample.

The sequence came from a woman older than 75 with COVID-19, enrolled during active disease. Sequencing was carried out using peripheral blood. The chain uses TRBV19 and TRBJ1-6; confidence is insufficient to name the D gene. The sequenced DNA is TGTGCCAGTACGGGAGATACTTATAATTCACCCCTCCACTTT. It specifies CASTGDTYNSPLHF.